The text below deals with one T cell receptor beta chain. Its antigen specificity is not known. This sequence may be a read error, since a much larger clone differs from it by one base. The library was made by PCR. Data came from an Illumina HiSeq 2500. TCR libraries were prepared with molecular barcoding, using unique molecular identifiers to normalize TCRbeta repertoire quantification. TCRdb passed the public sequencing reads through fastp at Q25 and MiXCR, retaining productive beta sequences. Entries are consolidated by CDR3 protein sequence, retaining the most common genes and DNA. Counted in this sample were fewer than 750,000 distinct CDR3 sequences; roughly a quarter of them appeared once. Around 36% of the sample rests with the top ten. The source of the sample is a study of T-cell reconstitution after alpha-beta-depleted transplantation in children (dated by TCRdb to the mid-2010s). For the study in its entirety: Using TCR repertoire profiling, the study followed T-cell immune reconstitution in a quantitative way in children after TCRalphabeta/CD19-depleted allogeneic hematopoietic cell transplantation. Results the study describes overall, beyond this receptor: Apparently early alphabetaT-cell count recovery about two months after transplant reportedly relied on only several hundred rapidly expanded clones derived from non-depleted graft cells. The high TCRbeta diversity at day 60 in some patients was ascribed to recipient T cells and intrathymic progenitors that had survived conditioning. Over subsequent months, a decline in hyperexpanded clone frequencies was noted, and after one year, T-cell counts and TCRbeta diversity were mostly ascribed to newly produced T cells.

CDR1 and CDR2 were assigned from the germline V gene as SGHVS and FNYEAQ. The CDR3 runs 14 residues from the cysteine to the phenylalanine. The sequence is cut down to CDR3 DNA, 42 bases in frame from base 1. Deletion took 1 base off V and 5 bases off J, with a span of 11 bases between the germline ends. What this sample's treatment or condition label stands for: allogeneic hematopoietic cell transplantation with graft depleted of TCRalphabeta T cells and CD19 B cells. The transplant recipients were children given TCRalphabeta/CD19-depleted allogeneic hematopoietic cell grafts. This specimen consisted of PBMCs, obtained before TCRalphabeta/CD19-depleted stem cell transplant. The clonotype comes from a boy under three years old with Wiskott-Aldrich syndrome, due to receive a stem cell transplant. The chain is made from TRBV7-6 and TRBJ1-1; too little of a D gene remains to name it. The DNA sequence is as follows: TGTGCCAGCAGCTTAGGGGTGGCCGGGACTGAAGCTTTCTTT. The translation is CASSLGVAGTEAFF.